This TCR beta chain was sequenced for a study of T-cell reconstitution after alpha-beta-depleted transplantation in children. The CDR3 length is 15 residues. Per the germline V gene, CDR1 is SQVTM and CDR2 is ANQGSEA. Trimming stripped 7 bases from V and 2 bases from J, with 15 bases between. This clonotype was observed at least ten times. The TCRbeta library was prepared with unique molecular identifiers. TCRdb re-called the PCR reads with MiXCR, one entry per CDR3 protein. The sample lists about 50,000 distinct CDR3 sequences; about 5.7% were seen once. The chain uses TRBV29-1 and TRBJ2-6; D gene uncertain. The material sequenced was PBMCs, mostly from graft donor cells, taken 60 days after TCRalphabeta/CD19-depleted stem cell transplant. This clonotype was sampled from a female patient aged 2-10 years who had a stem cell transplant for aplastic anemia, so the T cells may come from the graft donor. The CDR3 loop reads CSDRTVAPGANVLTF. CDR3 in DNA: TGCAGCGACCGGACCGTCGCACCTGGGGCCAACGTCCTGACTTTC.